This entry features one TCR beta chain sequence. Its antigen is still unknown. Germline-derived CDR1 and CDR2 are SNHLY and FYNNEI. Trimming removed 5 bases from V and 5 bases from J, with 14 bases in between. This CDR3 is built from 14 residues. This sample was taken from a study of CD8+CD57+ T cells in acquired aplastic anemia. About the research overall: The average for DNA from sorted CD4+ and CD8+ cells was roughly 3 ug. Findings and limits, study-wide: The study identified 25 to 30 CD8+ CDR3 sequences shared by patients and controls. Patients were compared with controls for CD8+ Simpson's diversity, and no significant difference emerged.

Profiles of TCR beta VDJ and CDR3 were generated from a genomic DNA template. Each CDR3 protein is one row after TCRdb ran MiXCR on the reads. The sample has about 220,000 distinct CDR3 sequences, approximately 45% seen once; the top ten hold 7% to 10%. Sequenced patients had shown CD8+CD57+ cell expansion by flow cytometry. At blood sampling, none of the patients had yet received therapy. The clonotype originates from a human donor with aplastic anemia. The sequenced material came from sorted CD4+, CD8+, or CD8+CD57+ T cells (not recorded which) from PBMCs. The chain has TRBV2 and TRBJ2-3, with D perhaps matching TRBD2 (6 bases). The CDR3 here is CASSYSGVQDTQYF. As DNA, the CDR3 is TGTGCCAGCAGTTACTCGGGGGTTCAAGATACGCAGTATTTT.